The clone carrying this T cell receptor beta chain was seen more than once but under ten times. What it recognizes is unknown. Some clones are missing from TCRdb's copy, which holds only in-frame ones; the method was immunoSEQ multiplex PCR. The profile shows over 10,000 clones, about 65% of them singletons. Germline V gene data show CDR1 as SGHTS and CDR2 as YDEGEE. The CDR3 contains 13 residues. V was clipped by 0 bases and J by 9 bases, with 10 bases between them. The data originate from a study of radiation and T cells in renal cell carcinoma. The sample's treatment: treatment-naive control, cytoreductive nephrectomy. Study results and limitations: Dominant CDR3 motifs occupied more repertoire in irradiated than control tumors.

The TCR was taken from an elderly woman with renal cell carcinoma. The sample here was tumor tissue, taken from a patient whose treatment was nephrectomy without radiotherapy. The chain couples TRBV5-8 to TRBJ1-5; D is unclear. The DNA of the CDR3 is TGTGCCAGCAGCTTGGCCGGAGGGCTGCCCCAGCATTTT. Amino acid sequence: CASSLAGGLPQHF.